One sample yielded the 20 T cell receptor beta chains listed below, sequenced in a study of cytomegalovirus exposure and HLA in healthy donors. PCR amplification relied on 60 Vbeta primers (plus 13 Jbeta primers). Assay used: immunoSEQ multiplex PCR; TCRdb lists only in-frame clones, some missing. The repertoire includes approximately 79,000 clones, 60% to 85% of them detected once, and around a fifth sits in the top ten. Specimen: PBMCs. The receptors here all came from a woman in her forties in good health and CMV-seropositive.

CDR3 protein: CASRGTGVGPYEQYF. In nucleotides, the CDR3 is TGTGCCAGCAGGGGGACAGGGGTCGGTCCCTACGAGCAGTACTTC. V and J are TRBV6-5 and TRBJ2-7; the match to TRBD1 covers 10 bases. With V trimmed by 6 bases and J by 2 bases, 7 bases remained unmatched. The CDR3 covers 15 residues. Germline loops: CDR1 MNHEY, CDR2 SVGAGI.

The chain employs TRBV7-2 and TRBJ2-3; a possible D gene is TRBD2 (5 bases). This CDR3 comprises 15 residues. The germline gives CDR1 SGHTA, CDR2 FQGNSA. V was cut by 0 bases and J by 4 bases, with 11 bases left in between. The CDR3 nucleotides are TGTGCCAGCAGCTTAGCGGGAGATGGAGCAGATACGCAGTATTTT. Protein sequence: CASSLAGDGADTQYF.

The rearrangement links TRBV2 to TRBJ2-2; 9 positions match TRBD1. In germline, CDR1 is SNHLY, CDR2 FYNNEI. The J segment lost 12 bases and the V segment lost 3 bases, leaving 8 bases of the junction unmatched. The CDR3 covers 14 residues. The CDR3 loop reads CASSDPGQGNKLFF. CDR3 DNA sequence: TGTGCCAGCAGTGACCCGGGACAGGGTAATAAGCTGTTTTTT.

This clone has a single count. The CDR3 protein is CASSSGLLPGELFF. CDR3 DNA: TGTGCCAGCAGCTCGGGACTCCTCCCCGGGGAGCTGTTTTTT. The genes are TRBV7-3 and TRBJ2-2; perhaps TRBD2 as D (6 bases). Trimming left V 4 bases short and J 6 bases short, with 12 bases between. Germline V gene sequence: CDR1 SGHTA, CDR2 FQGTGA. The CDR3 has 14 residues.

This chain uses TRBV6-5 with TRBJ1-1; D remains ambiguous. Germline values: CDR1 MNHEY, CDR2 SVGAGI. The CDR3 spans 14 residues. Trimming stripped 2 bases from V and 4 bases from J, with 11 bases between. The CDR3 DNA reads TGTGCCAGCAGTTACACGAGGGAGGGCACTGAAGCTTTCTTT. It codes for CASSYTREGTEAFF.

V is TRBV5-1 and J is TRBJ2-7, with 12 bases that match TRBD2. Per germline, CDR1 SGHRS and CDR2 YFSETQ. Unmatched junction bases numbered 9, after V lost 0 bases and J lost 2 bases. The CDR3 spans 18 residues. CDR3 sequence: CASSLAARLAGATYEQYF. The CDR3 nucleotides read TGCGCCAGCAGCTTGGCCGCTCGACTAGCGGGGGCCACCTACGAGCAGTACTTC.

This rearrangement joins TRBV7-8 to TRBJ1-1; TRBD1 might be the D (6 bases). The V end was cut by 3 bases, the J end by 1 base, with 12 bases between. The germline gives CDR1 SGHVS, CDR2 FQNEAQ. This CDR3 contains 15 residues. CDR3 region: CASSFQRTANTEAFF. As DNA, the CDR3 is TGTGCCAGCAGCTTCCAGAGGACAGCGAACACTGAAGCTTTCTTT.

The chain uses TRBV5-1 and TRBJ2-7; D is perhaps TRBD2 (6 bases). CDR3 size: 16 residues. V dropped 4 bases and J dropped 1 base, with 18 bases sitting between them. From germline, CDR1 is SGHRS and CDR2 YFSETQ. CDR3 loop: CASSQNPGAGSYEQYF. The CDR3 DNA reads TGCGCCAGCAGCCAAAACCCGGGAGCAGGATCCTACGAGCAGTACTTC.

The chain joins TRBV6-1 to TRBJ1-4; 7 bases are a match to TRBD1. The CDR3 sequence is 13 residues long. CDR1 and CDR2 from the germline V gene are MNHNS and SASEGT. With V trimmed by 6 bases and J by 9 bases, 7 bases remained unmatched. The CDR3 region is CASRTGTQQKLFF. The CDR3 nucleotides read TGTGCCAGCAGGACAGGGACTCAGCAAAAACTGTTTTTT.

The chain joins TRBV13 to TRBJ1-2, with TRBD1 as a possible D gene (5 bases). Trimming cost V 3 bases and J 7 bases, with 12 bases left between them. CDR3 length equals 13 residues. CDR1 and CDR2 (germline): PRHDT, FYEKMQ (reference sequence). CDR3 protein: CASSFQGVGGYTF. The CDR3 nucleotides are TGTGCCAGCAGCTTTCAGGGCGTAGGTGGCTACACCTTC.

The rearrangement uses TRBV5-1 and TRBJ1-5; TRBD1 might be the D (6 bases). The V gene's germline CDR1 is SGHRS and CDR2 YFSETQ. The germline V and J ends were trimmed by 3 bases and 2 bases, with 9 bases remaining between them. This CDR3 comprises 14 residues. In nucleotides, the CDR3 is TGCGCCAGCAGCTGGGGGCCGGGCAATCAGCCCCAGCATTTT. Translating gives CASSWGPGNQPQHF.

This chain uses TRBV7-8 with TRBJ2-7; a possible D gene is TRBD1 (6 bases). V shed 6 bases and J shed 1 base, with 16 bases lying between them. The V gene's germline CDR1 is SGHVS and CDR2 FQNEAQ. The CDR3 loop spans 15 amino acids. The CDR3 nucleotides are TGTGCCAGCAGAAAGATTCAGGGGAATTCCTACGAGCAGTACTTC. This gives the protein CASRKIQGNSYEQYF.

The rearrangement joins TRBV5-1 to TRBJ2-1; D gene uncertain. Trimming left V 0 bases short and J 8 bases short, with 3 bases between. Germline assignment: CDR1 SGHRS and CDR2 YFSETQ. The CDR3 runs to 11 residues. The CDR3 reads CASSLAYEQFF. The CDR3 DNA follows: TGCGCCAGCAGCTTGGCGTATGAGCAGTTCTTC.

The chain is built from TRBV30 and TRBJ1-4; a weak D match, TRBD1 (5 bases). The germline V gene encodes CDR1 GTSNPN and CDR2 SVGIG (reference sequence). This CDR3 is built from 14 residues. The germline V and J ends were trimmed by 2 bases and 8 bases, with 15 bases remaining between them. The CDR3 here is CAWSKGLKEEKLFF. The DNA for the CDR3 is TGTGCCTGGAGTAAGGGGCTAAAGGAAGAAAAACTGTTTTTT.

The V and J genes are TRBV5-1 and TRBJ2-3; 9 bases fit TRBD2. The CDR3 runs to 16 residues. CDR1 SGHRS and CDR2 YFSETQ come from the germline V gene. V shed 0 bases, J shed 2 bases, and the junction held 4 bases outside the gene matches. CDR3 nucleotides: TGCGCCAGCAGCTTGGGTTTAGCGGGGGACACAGATACGCAGTATTTT. Translated: CASSLGLAGDTDTQYF.

This sequence joins TRBV2 and TRBJ2-7; 7 nucleotides line up with TRBD1. This CDR3 has 12 amino acids. In germline, CDR1 is SNHLY, CDR2 FYNNEI. V was clipped by 7 bases and J by 6 bases; unmatched bases: 6. The CDR3 sequence is CASNQGGLEQYF. The CDR3 nucleotides read TGTGCCAGCAATCAAGGGGGCCTCGAGCAGTACTTC.

This clone has only a few counts. This chain links TRBV6-1 with TRBJ2-7; 7 positions match TRBD1. The CDR3 consists of 15 residues. The J segment lost 3 bases and the V segment lost 5 bases, leaving 10 bases of the junction unmatched. The germline gives CDR1 MNHNS, CDR2 SASEGT. CDR3 DNA: TGTGCCAGCAGTCCCACTAGGACAGGTGGCTACGAGCAGTACTTC. As protein: CASSPTRTGGYEQYF.

This chain connects TRBV5-1 to TRBJ2-5, with D perhaps TRBD2 (6 bases). The germline V gene encodes CDR1 SGHRS and CDR2 YFSETQ. V lost 7 bases and J lost 6, with 19 bases in between. The CDR3 totals 14 residues. CDR3 amino acids: CASRDGGALKTQYF. The CDR3 coding sequence is TGCGCCAGCCGTGACGGGGGAGCATTAAAGACCCAGTACTTC.

As DNA, the CDR3 is TGTGCCAGCAGCTCGAGTTATAGCAATCAGCCCCAGCATTTT. Its translation: CASSSSYSNQPQHF. This sequence joins TRBV5-8 and TRBJ1-5; no definite D call. CDR1 is SGHTS, CDR2 YDEGEE, per germline. V was clipped by 3 bases and J by 0 bases, with 7 bases between them. The CDR3 is 14 residues long.

The V gene is TRBV28, the J gene TRBJ2-1, with TRBD1 as a possible D gene (6 bases). Germline CDR1 and CDR2: MDHEN and SYDVKM. The CDR3 has 18 residues. The ends were cut back, 6 bases at V and 0 bases at J, with 21 bases in the middle. CDR3 DNA sequence: TGTGCCAGCAGAGGTATCATGGCAGGGGTGAGCTCCTACAATGAGCAGTTCTTC. Translating gives CASRGIMAGVSSYNEQFF.